Sequencing of this TCR beta chain was carried out in a study of CD8 T cells in ankylosing spondylitis. Study-level points and caveats: In ankylosing spondylitis patients, matched synovial fluid reportedly showed significant enrichment of disease-linked clones. Earlier work had already found some motif variants in reactive arthritis synovial fluid and blood.

With regard to this clonotype: Its antigen remains unknown.

For TCR beta, libraries came from quantitative 5'-RACE with molecular barcodes. TCRdb fed the 5' RACE reads into MiXCR, producing one record per CDR3 protein. The sample lists nearly 350,000 distinct CDR3 sequences; about 15% were seen once. The CDR3 extends over 15 amino acids. The V segment lost 3 bases and the J segment 6 bases; nucleotides outside the gene matches: 8. The germline V gene has CDR1 MNHNS and CDR2 SASEGT. This chain connects TRBV6-1 to TRBJ2-7, with 10 bases fitting TRBD1. The sample consisted of blood, either unsorted or a sorted T cell fraction (not recorded which). This receptor was taken from a male donor with ankylosing spondylitis or in good health (not recorded which). The CDR3 protein is CASSEGTGDFGEQYF. CDR3 in DNA: TGTGCCAGCAGTGAGGGGACAGGGGATTTTGGCGAGCAGTACTTC.